The clone carrying this T cell receptor beta chain was picked up many times. The antigen is undetermined. The V gene lost 3 bases and the J gene lost 6 bases, with 11 bases spanning the gap. CDR3 size: 14 residues. Germline CDR1 and CDR2: MDHEN and SYDVKM. Patients were all untreated before their thyroid surgery. This specimen belongs to a study of metastatic and nonmetastatic thyroid tumors. Study as a whole: For malignant and benign thyroid patients, tumor or nodule tissue and blood were the sources whose repertoires were compared. Study-level points and caveats: Reportedly, malignant thyroid tumors had significantly higher TCR beta diversity than benign nodules, in blood and tumor.

Per the original data handling: It was from CDR3 differences across clinicopathological groups that a distant-metastasis classifier for papillary thyroid cancer was built. TCRdb re-called clones from the PCR reads using MiXCR. The V and J calls reflect TCRdb's pipeline rather than the authors' work. This table holds over 40,000 clones, more than 20% found once. Source material: blood. V is TRBV28 and J is TRBJ2-2, with D possibly being TRBD2 (6 bases). This receptor was identified in a male donor with papillary thyroid cancer or a benign thyroid nodule (not recorded which). Some clones in this sample may be carry-over from other donors' samples. The CDR3 region is CASSLWEVAGELFF. Written as DNA, the CDR3 is TGTGCCAGCAGTTTGTGGGAGGTGGCCGGGGAGCTGTTTTTT. The full variable domain, its missing parts supplied by reference TRBV28 and TRBJ2-2, is DVKVTQSSRYLVKRTGEKVFLECVQDMDHENMFWYRQDPGLGLRLIYFSYDVKMKEKGDIPEGYSVSREKKERFSLILESASTNQTSMYLCASSLWEVAGELFFGEGSRLTVL.